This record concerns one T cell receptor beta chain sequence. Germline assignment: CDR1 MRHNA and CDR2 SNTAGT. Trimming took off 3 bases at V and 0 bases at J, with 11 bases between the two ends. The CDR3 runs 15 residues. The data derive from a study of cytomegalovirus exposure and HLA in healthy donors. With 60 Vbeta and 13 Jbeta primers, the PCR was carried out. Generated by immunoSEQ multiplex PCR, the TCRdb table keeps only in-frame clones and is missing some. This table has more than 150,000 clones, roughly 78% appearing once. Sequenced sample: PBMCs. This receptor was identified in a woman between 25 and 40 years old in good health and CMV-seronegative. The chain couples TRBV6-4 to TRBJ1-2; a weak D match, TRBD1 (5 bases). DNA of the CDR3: TGTGCCAGCAGTGAAGGGGAAGGAGCTAACTATGGCTACACCTTC. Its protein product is CASSEGEGANYGYTF.